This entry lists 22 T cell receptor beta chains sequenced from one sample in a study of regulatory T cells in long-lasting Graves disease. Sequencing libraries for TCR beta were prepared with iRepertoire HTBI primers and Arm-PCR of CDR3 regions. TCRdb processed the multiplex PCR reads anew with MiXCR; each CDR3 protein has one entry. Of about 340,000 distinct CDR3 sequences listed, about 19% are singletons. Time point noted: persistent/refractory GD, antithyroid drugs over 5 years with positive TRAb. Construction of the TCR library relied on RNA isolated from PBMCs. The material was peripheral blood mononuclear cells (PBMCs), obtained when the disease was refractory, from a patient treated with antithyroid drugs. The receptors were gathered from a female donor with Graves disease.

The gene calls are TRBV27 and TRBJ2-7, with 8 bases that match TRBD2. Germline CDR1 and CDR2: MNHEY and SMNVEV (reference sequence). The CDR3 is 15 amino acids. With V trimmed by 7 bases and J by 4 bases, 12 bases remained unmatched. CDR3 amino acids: CASTLTGGPSYEQYF. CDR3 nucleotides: TGTGCCAGCACTCTTACGGGAGGGCCCTCGTACGAGCAGTACTTC.

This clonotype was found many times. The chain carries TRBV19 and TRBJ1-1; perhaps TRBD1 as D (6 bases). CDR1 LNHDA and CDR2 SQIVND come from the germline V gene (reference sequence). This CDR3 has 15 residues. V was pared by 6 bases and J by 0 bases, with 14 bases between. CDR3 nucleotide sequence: TGTGCCAGTAGCCCCGGACAGCTCCTGAACACTGAAGCTTTCTTT. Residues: CASSPGQLLNTEAFF.

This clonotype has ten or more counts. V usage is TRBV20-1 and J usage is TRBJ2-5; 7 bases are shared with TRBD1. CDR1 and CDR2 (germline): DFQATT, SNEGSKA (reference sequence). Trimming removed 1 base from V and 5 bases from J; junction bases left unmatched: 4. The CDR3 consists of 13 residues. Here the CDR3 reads CSARGTGWETQYF. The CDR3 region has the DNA TGCAGTGCTAGAGGGACAGGATGGGAGACCCAGTACTTC.

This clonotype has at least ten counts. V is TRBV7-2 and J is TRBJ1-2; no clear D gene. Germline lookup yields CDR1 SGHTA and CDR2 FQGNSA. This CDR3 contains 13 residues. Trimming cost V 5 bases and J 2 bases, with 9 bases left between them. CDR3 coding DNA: TGTGCCAGCAGCAACCGGGAGAACTATGGCTACACCTTC. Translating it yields CASSNRENYGYTF.

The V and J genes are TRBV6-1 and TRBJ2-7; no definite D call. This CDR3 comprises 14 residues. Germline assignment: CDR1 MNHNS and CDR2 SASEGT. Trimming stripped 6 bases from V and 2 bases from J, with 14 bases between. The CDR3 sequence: CASSSSAITYEQYF. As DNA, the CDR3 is TGTGCCAGCAGCTCCTCTGCCATAACCTACGAGCAGTACTTC.

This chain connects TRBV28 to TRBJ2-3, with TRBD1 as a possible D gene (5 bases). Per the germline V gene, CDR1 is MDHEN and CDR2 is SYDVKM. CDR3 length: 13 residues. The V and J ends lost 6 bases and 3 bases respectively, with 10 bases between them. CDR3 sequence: CASRDTATDTQYF. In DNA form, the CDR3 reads TGTGCCAGCAGGGACACCGCTACAGATACGCAGTATTTT. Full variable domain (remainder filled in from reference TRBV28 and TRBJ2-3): DVKVTQSSRYLVKRTGEKVFLECVQDMDHENMFWYRQDPGLGLRLIYFSYDVKMKEKGDIPEGYSVSREKKERFSLILESASTNQTSMYLCASRDTATDTQYFGPGTRLTVL.

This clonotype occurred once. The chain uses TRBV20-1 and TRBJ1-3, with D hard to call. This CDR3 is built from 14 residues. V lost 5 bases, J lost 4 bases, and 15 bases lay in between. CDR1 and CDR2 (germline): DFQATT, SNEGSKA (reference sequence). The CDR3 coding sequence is TGCAGTGCTCCTTTTCCGGGCTTCGGAAACACCATATATTTT. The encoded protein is CSAPFPGFGNTIYF.

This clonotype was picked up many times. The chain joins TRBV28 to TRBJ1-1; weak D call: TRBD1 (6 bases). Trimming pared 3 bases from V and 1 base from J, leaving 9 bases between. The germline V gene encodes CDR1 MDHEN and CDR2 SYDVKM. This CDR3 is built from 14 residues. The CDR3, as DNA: TGTGCCAGCAGTTTTAGGGGGGCGAACACTGAAGCTTTCTTT. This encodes CASSFRGANTEAFF.

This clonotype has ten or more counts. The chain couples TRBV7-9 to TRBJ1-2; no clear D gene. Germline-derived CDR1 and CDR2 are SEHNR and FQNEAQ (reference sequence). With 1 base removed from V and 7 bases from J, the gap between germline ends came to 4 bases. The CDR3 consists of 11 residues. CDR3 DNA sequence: TGTGCCAGCAGCTTAGGTGGTGGCTACACCTTC. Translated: CASSLGGGYTF.

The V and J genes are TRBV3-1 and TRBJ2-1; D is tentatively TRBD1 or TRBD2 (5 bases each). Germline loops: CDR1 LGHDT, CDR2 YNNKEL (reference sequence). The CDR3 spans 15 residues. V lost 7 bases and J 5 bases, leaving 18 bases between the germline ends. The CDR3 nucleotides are TGTGCCAGCACTTCGGGGCCCCGTGGGAACAATGAGCAGTTCTTC. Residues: CASTSGPRGNNEQFF.

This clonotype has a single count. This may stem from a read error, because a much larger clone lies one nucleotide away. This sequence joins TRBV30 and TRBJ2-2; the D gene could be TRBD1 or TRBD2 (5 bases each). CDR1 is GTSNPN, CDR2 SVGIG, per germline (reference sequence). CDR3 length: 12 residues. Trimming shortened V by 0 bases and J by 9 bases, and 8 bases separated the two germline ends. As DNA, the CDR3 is TGTGCCTGGAGTGTTGGGACCTGGGAGCTGTTTTTT. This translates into CAWSVGTWELFF.

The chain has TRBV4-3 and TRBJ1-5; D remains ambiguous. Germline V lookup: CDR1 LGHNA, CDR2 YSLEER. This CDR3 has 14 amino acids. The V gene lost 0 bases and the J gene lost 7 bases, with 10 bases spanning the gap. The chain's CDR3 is CASSQEAGIQPQHF. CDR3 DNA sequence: TGCGCCAGCAGCCAAGAGGCGGGGATCCAGCCCCAGCATTTT.

The CDR3 protein is CASSLGPEAPLHF. CDR3 in DNA: TGTGCCAGCAGCTTAGGACCGGAGGCCCCCCTCCACTTT. V and J are TRBV7-9 and TRBJ1-6; the D is unclear. The germline gives CDR1 SEHNR, CDR2 FQNEAQ (reference sequence). This CDR3 comprises 13 residues. The V and J ends lost 1 base and 13 bases respectively, with 11 bases between them.

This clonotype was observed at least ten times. CDR3 loop: CSARPGTGNTYEQYF. The CDR3 bases are TGCAGTGCTAGACCCGGGACAGGAAATACCTACGAGCAGTACTTC. V usage is TRBV20-1 and J usage is TRBJ2-7; 8 nucleotides line up with TRBD1. This CDR3 is built from 15 residues. Per germline, CDR1 DFQATT and CDR2 SNEGSKA (reference sequence). Trimming removed 2 bases from V and 2 bases from J; junction bases left unmatched: 8.

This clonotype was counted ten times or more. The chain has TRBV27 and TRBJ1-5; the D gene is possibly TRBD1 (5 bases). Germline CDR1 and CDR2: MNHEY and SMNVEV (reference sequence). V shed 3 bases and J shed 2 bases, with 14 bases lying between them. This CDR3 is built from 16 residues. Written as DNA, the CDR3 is TGTGCCAGCAGTTTTATCGGGCAGGGTGGCAATCAGCCCCAGCATTTT. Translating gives CASSFIGQGGNQPQHF.

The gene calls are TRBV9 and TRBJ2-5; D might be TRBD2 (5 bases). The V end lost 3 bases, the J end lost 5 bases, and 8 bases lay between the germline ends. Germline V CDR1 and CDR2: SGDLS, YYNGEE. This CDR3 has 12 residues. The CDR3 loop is CASSGSGETQYF. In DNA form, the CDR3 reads TGTGCCAGCAGCGGGAGCGGCGAGACCCAGTACTTC.

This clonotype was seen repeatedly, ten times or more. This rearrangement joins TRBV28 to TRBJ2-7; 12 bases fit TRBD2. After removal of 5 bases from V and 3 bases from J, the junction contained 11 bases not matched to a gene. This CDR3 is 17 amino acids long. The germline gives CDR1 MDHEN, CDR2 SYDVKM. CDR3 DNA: TGTGCCAGCAGTCCCCGAGGCGGACTAGCGGGATTCTACGAGCAGTACTTC. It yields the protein CASSPRGGLAGFYEQYF.

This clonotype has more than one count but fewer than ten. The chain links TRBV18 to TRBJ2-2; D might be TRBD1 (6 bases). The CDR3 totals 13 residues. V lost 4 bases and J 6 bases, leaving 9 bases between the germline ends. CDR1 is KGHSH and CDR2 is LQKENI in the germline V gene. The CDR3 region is CASSQDRAGELFF. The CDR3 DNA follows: TGTGCCAGCTCACAGGACAGAGCCGGGGAGCTGTTTTTT.

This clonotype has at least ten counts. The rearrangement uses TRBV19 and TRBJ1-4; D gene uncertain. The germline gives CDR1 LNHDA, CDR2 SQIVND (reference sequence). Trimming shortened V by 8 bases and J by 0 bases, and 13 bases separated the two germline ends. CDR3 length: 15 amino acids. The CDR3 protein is CASRTRIATNEKLFF. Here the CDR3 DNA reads TGTGCCAGTCGAACTCGGATTGCAACTAATGAAAAACTGTTTTTT.

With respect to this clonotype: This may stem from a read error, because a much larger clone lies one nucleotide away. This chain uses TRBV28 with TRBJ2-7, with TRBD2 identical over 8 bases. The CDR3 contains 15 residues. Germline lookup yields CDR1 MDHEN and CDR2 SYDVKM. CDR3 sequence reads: CARSITGTSRYEQYF. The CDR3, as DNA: TGTGCCCGCAGTATCACCGGGACTAGTCGGTACGAGCAGTACTTC. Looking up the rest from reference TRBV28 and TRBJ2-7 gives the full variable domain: DVKVTQSSRYLVKRTGEKVFLECVQDMDHENMFWYRQDPGLGLRLIYFSYDVKMKEKGDIPEGYSVSREKKERFSLILESASTNQTSMYLCARSITGTSRYEQYFGPGTRLTVT.

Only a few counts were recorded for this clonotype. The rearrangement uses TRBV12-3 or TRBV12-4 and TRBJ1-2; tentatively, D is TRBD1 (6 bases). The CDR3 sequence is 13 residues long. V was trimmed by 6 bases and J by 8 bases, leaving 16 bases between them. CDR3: CASRGSGGAGYTF. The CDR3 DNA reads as TGTGCCAGCAGGGGTTCTGGGGGCGCGGGCTACACCTTC.

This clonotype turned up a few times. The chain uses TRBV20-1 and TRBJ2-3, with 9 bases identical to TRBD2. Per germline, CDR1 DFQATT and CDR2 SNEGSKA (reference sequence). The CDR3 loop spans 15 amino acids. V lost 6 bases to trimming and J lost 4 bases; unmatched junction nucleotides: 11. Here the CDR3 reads CSAPDPSGMADTQYF. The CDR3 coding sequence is TGCAGTGCCCCTGATCCTAGCGGGATGGCAGATACGCAGTATTTT.